One and the same sample provided the 17 T cell receptor beta chains below, sequenced in a study of cytomegalovirus exposure and HLA in healthy donors. With 60 Vbeta and 13 Jbeta primers, the PCR was carried out. Assay: immunoSEQ multiplex PCR; the TCRdb copy retains only in-frame clones and omits some. The sample lists some 150,000 clones, roughly four fifths seen once, with roughly 4.6% in the top ten. The sample comprised PBMCs. These receptors originate from a woman in her 50s in good health and CMV-seronegative.

The rearrangement joins TRBV7-2 to TRBJ1-1; TRBD1 aligns across 9 bases. V gave up 5 bases and J gave up 5 bases; unmatched junction bases: 9. Germline loops: CDR1 SGHTA, CDR2 FQGNSA. This CDR3 region has 15 residues. The CDR3 region is CASSPTGGAGTEAFF. Written as DNA, the CDR3 is TGTGCCAGCAGCCCTACAGGGGGCGCAGGGACTGAAGCTTTCTTT.

V gene TRBV27 combines with J gene TRBJ2-1, with a weak D call TRBD2 (6 bases). Germline loops: CDR1 MNHEY, CDR2 SMNVEV (reference sequence). The CDR3 runs 15 residues. V dropped 8 bases and J dropped 2 bases, with 16 bases sitting between them. CDR3 residues: CASRPRDFTYNEQFF. Here the CDR3 DNA reads TGTGCCAGCCGACCCCGGGACTTCACCTACAATGAGCAGTTCTTC.

Here the CDR3 reads CASSGQGANSPLHF. The CDR3, as DNA: TGTGCCAGCAGTGGGCAGGGGGCGAATTCACCCCTCCACTTT. This rearrangement joins TRBV2 to TRBJ1-6; 8 bases align to TRBD1. The V gene end was trimmed by 4 bases and the J gene end by 7 bases; junction bases not matched to a gene: 3. Germline CDR1 is SNHLY and CDR2 is FYNNEI. The length of the CDR3 is 14 residues.

The chain joins TRBV4-1 to TRBJ1-1; no firm D call. Trimming removed 2 bases from V and 5 bases from J, with 9 bases in between. The CDR3 totals 13 residues. The germline V gene encodes CDR1 MGHRA and CDR2 YSYEKL. The CDR3 protein is CASSQRLGTEAFF. The CDR3 DNA reads TGCGCCAGCAGCCAAAGGCTAGGTACTGAAGCTTTCTTT.

The V and J genes are TRBV5-8 and TRBJ2-1; a possible D gene is TRBD1 (6 bases). The CDR3 is 17 amino acids. CDR1 is SGHTS, CDR2 YDEGEE, per germline. Trimming stripped 1 base from V and 7 bases from J, with 21 bases between. CDR3 DNA sequence: TGTGCCAGCAGCTTGAGGGGGTTGGGGCGTGTTCGGAATGAGCAGTTCTTC. It translates to CASSLRGLGRVRNEQFF.

The chain couples TRBV13 to TRBJ2-3; possibly TRBD1 for D (5 bases). CDR1 is PRHDT and CDR2 is FYEKMQ in the germline V gene (reference sequence). Trimming removed 5 bases from V and 4 bases from J, with 19 bases in between. The CDR3 length is 16 residues. The CDR3 DNA reads TGTGCCAGCAGCACGAACCGCCAAGGGGTCGCAGATACGCAGTATTTT. Its translation is CASSTNRQGVADTQYF.

The genes are TRBV4-2 and TRBJ2-2, with D perhaps matching TRBD2 (6 bases). Deletions cut 1 base from V and 1 base from J, with 10 bases between. The V gene's germline CDR1 is LGHNA and CDR2 YNFKEQ. This CDR3 is built from 16 residues. CDR3 sequence (DNA): TGTGCCAGCAGCCAAGTGGGACTTAGGAACACCGGGGAGCTGTTTTTT. This gives the protein CASSQVGLRNTGELFF.

V gene TRBV4-3 combines with J gene TRBJ1-2; TRBD1 aligns across 8 bases. From germline, CDR1 is LGHNA and CDR2 YSLEER. CDR3 length equals 15 residues. V shed 3 bases, J shed 5 bases, and the junction held 8 bases outside the gene matches. The CDR3 coding sequence is TGCGCCAGCAGCCAGGACAGGGTACGTGGATATGGCTACACCTTC. Translation gives CASSQDRVRGYGYTF.

This chain joins TRBV5-1 and TRBJ2-5, with D possibly being TRBD2 (6 bases). Germline CDR1 reads SGHRS; CDR2 reads YFSETQ. The CDR3 contains 15 residues. V was trimmed by 4 bases and J by 2 bases, leaving 15 bases between them. CDR3 nucleotides: TGCGCCAGCAGCACGGGTCCCGGGGGACAAGAGACCCAGTACTTC. Its protein is CASSTGPGGQETQYF.

This chain links TRBV7-6 with TRBJ1-1, with 8 bases identical to TRBD1. CDR3 length: 14 amino acids. Losses at the gene ends were 3 bases for V and 2 bases for J; bases not matched to a gene: 2. CDR1 and CDR2 (germline): SGHVS, FNYEAQ. The CDR3 sequence is CASSLTGANTEAFF. The DNA of the CDR3 is TGTGCCAGCAGCTTGACAGGGGCTAACACTGAAGCTTTCTTT.

The CDR3 DNA sequence: TGCGCCAGCAGCCCGACACTAGCGGGGGTGAACACCGGGGAGCTGTTTTTT. Amino acids: CASSPTLAGVNTGELFF. The gene calls are TRBV5-1 and TRBJ2-2, with 11 bases aligning to TRBD2. The CDR3 runs 17 residues. Germline CDR1 SGHRS, CDR2 YFSETQ. Trimming at V came to 4 bases and at J to 1 base, leaving 6 bases not matched to a gene. Full variable domain (remainder filled in from reference TRBV5-1 and TRBJ2-2): KAGVTQTPRYLIKTRGQQVTLSCSPISGHRSVSWYQQTPGQGLQFLFEYFSETQRNKGNFPGRFSGRQFSNSRSEMNVSTLELGDSALYLCASSPTLAGVNTGELFFGEGSRLTVL.

The V gene is TRBV29-1, the J gene TRBJ1-5, with D uncertain. CDR1 is SQVTM, CDR2 ANQGSEA, per germline. This CDR3 has 15 amino acids. The V end lost 6 bases, the J end lost 0 bases, and 15 bases lay between the germline ends. DNA for the CDR3: TGCAGCGTGGCCCTGCGGAACCTTAGCAATCAGCCCCAGCATTTT. Its translation is CSVALRNLSNQPQHF.

This clone was observed a few times. V usage is TRBV4-1 and J usage is TRBJ1-2; 7 nucleotides align to TRBD1. With 3 bases clipped from V and 8 bases from J, the junction kept 12 bases outside the gene matches. This CDR3 contains 15 residues. Germline V lookup: CDR1 MGHRA, CDR2 YSYEKL. The CDR3 protein is CASSHADREALGYTF. The CDR3 nucleotides read TGCGCCAGCAGCCATGCTGACAGGGAGGCATTAGGCTACACCTTC.

The V call is TRBV19, the J call TRBJ1-1; D not resolved. The CDR3 runs 12 residues. CDR1 is LNHDA and CDR2 is SQIVND in the germline V gene (reference sequence). Deletions cut 7 bases from V and 3 bases from J, with 9 bases between. The CDR3 loop reads CASTNQYTEAFF. In nucleotides, the CDR3 is TGTGCCAGTACCAATCAGTACACTGAAGCTTTCTTT.

J is TRBJ1-4 and V is TRBV30; D is ambiguous. Germline CDR1 GTSNPN, CDR2 SVGIG (reference sequence). The CDR3 is 15 residues long. The ends were cut back, 2 bases at V and 4 bases at J, with 14 bases in the middle. This CDR3 is CAWSRAGVGNEKLFF. The CDR3 nucleotides are TGTGCCTGGAGTCGAGCCGGGGTGGGTAATGAAAAACTGTTTTTT.

This clone occurred once. The sample has other DNA sequences that encode this CDR3 too. The chain recombines TRBV5-1 with TRBJ2-2; 11 nucleotides agree with TRBD1. V was pared by 1 base and J by 1 base, with 6 bases of the junction left unmatched. The CDR3 length is 18 residues. The germline V gene encodes CDR1 SGHRS and CDR2 YFSETQ. DNA of the CDR3: TGCGCCAGCAGCTTGAGACCGGGACAGGGGGGGAACACCGGGGAGCTGTTTTTT. It translates to CASSLRPGQGGNTGELFF.

CDR3 coding DNA: TGTGCCAGCAGTGGGGAGGCGGGCGAGTTCTTC. Residues: CASSGEAGEFF. V usage is TRBV2 and J usage is TRBJ2-1; tentatively, D is TRBD2 (6 bases). Germline CDR1 and CDR2: SNHLY and FYNNEI. This CDR3 is built from 11 residues. V gave up 4 bases and J gave up 14 bases, with 12 bases separating them.